These T cell receptor beta chains were read from a single sample in a study of OX40 agonist ivuxolimab in advanced cancers. Some clones are missing from TCRdb's copy, which holds only in-frame ones; the method was immunoSEQ multiplex PCR. The sample carries tens of thousands of clones, around nine tenths recorded once. This material consisted of CD4+ or CD8+ T cells sorted from blood, taken in a trial of the OX40 agonist ivuxolimab. The source is an adult with an advanced solid tumor such as melanoma, head and neck, liver or kidney cancer. Both conserved end residues are part of each CDR3. D genes are given only for firm matches.

D	V	J	CDR3	DNA
-	TRBV20-1	TRBJ1-3	CSARAGNTIYF	TGCAGTGCCAGGGCTGGAAACACCATATATTTT
TRBD1	TRBV2	TRBJ2-7	CASSEGQGINEQYF	TGTGCCAGCAGTGAGGGACAGGGAATCAACGAGCAGTACTTC
TRBD1	TRBV5-6	TRBJ1-2	CASSLGTGGYGYTF	TGTGCCAGCAGCTTGGGGACAGGGGGCTATGGCTACACCTTC
TRBD2	TRBV9	TRBJ2-1	CASSVPLFLAGGSYNEQFF	TGTGCCAGCAGCGTACCCCTTTTCCTAGCGGGAGGGTCCTACAATGAGCAGTTCTTC
-	TRBV27	TRBJ2-7	CASSLSREREQYF	TGTGCCAGCAGTTTATCGAGGGAGCGGGAGCAGTACTTC
-	TRBV19	TRBJ1-1	CASSIGQGGNTEAFF	TGTGCCAGTAGTATAGGGCAGGGCGGGAACACTGAAGCTTTCTTT
-	TRBV27	TRBJ1-2	CASSLSGRGYTF	TGTGCCAGCAGTTTATCCGGACGGGGCTACACCTTC
-	TRBV19	TRBJ1-1	CASGVAGQATEAFF	TGTGCCAGTGGGGTAGCCGGGCAGGCCACTGAAGCTTTCTTT
-	TRBV30	TRBJ1-1	CAWQTLMNTEAFF	TGTGCCTGGCAGACCCTCATGAACACTGAAGCTTTCTTT
TRBD1	TRBV27	TRBJ1-5	CASSSGQGVVQPQHF	TGTGCCAGCAGTTCGGGACAGGGGGTAGTTCAGCCCCAGCATTTT
TRBD2	TRBV11-3	TRBJ2-5	CASSFLAVREETQYF	TGTGCCAGCAGCTTCCTAGCGGTACGGGAAGAGACCCAGTACTTC
TRBD1	TRBV6-1	TRBJ1-1	CASSADRGNTEAFF	TGTGCCAGCAGTGCGGACAGGGGTAACACTGAAGCTTTCTTT
TRBD2	TRBV29-1	TRBJ2-1	CSVEVLGLADVNEQFF	TGCAGCGTTGAGGTTTTGGGACTAGCGGATGTGAATGAGCAGTTCTTC
-	TRBV30	TRBJ2-3	CAWTIGPSTTDTQYF	TGTGCCTGGACTATAGGACCTTCGACTACAGATACGCAGTATTTT